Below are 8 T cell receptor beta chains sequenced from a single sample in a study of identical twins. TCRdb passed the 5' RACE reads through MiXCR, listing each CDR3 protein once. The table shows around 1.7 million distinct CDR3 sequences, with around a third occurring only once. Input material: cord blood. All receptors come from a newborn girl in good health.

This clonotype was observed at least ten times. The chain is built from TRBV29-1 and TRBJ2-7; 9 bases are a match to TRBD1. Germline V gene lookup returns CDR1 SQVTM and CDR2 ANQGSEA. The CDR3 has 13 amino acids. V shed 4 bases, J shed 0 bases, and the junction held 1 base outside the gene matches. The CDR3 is CSVGDRVSYEQYF. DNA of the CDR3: TGCAGCGTTGGGGACAGGGTCTCCTACGAGCAGTACTTC.

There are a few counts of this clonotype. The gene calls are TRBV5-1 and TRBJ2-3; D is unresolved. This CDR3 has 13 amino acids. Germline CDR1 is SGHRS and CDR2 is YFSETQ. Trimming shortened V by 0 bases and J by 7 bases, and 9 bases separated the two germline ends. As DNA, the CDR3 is TGCGCCAGCAGCTTGGCCGAACCGAATACGCAGTATTTT. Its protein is CASSLAEPNTQYF.

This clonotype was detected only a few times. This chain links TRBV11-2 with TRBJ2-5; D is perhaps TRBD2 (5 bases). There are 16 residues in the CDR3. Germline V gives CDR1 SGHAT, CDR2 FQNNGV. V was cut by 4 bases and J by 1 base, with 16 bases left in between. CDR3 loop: CASSSRRGSSQETQYF. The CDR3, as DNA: TGTGCCAGCAGCTCCCGACGGGGTAGCAGCCAAGAGACCCAGTACTTC.

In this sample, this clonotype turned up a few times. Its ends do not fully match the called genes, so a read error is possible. Here the CDR3 reads CASSLRLAGGNEQYF. CDR3 nucleotides: TGTGCCAGCAGTTTACGTCTAGCGGGAGGCAACGAGCAGTACTTC. The chain links TRBV5-1 to TRBJ2-7, with 11 bases fitting TRBD2. The CDR3 length is 15 residues. Germline-derived CDR1 and CDR2 are SGHRS and YFSETQ.

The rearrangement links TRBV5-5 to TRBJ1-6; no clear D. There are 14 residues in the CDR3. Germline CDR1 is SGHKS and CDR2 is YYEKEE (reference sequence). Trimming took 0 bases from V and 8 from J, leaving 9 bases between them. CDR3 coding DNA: TGTGCCAGCAGCTTGGAAAGGGCCGATTCACCCCTCCACTTT. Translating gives CASSLERADSPLHF.

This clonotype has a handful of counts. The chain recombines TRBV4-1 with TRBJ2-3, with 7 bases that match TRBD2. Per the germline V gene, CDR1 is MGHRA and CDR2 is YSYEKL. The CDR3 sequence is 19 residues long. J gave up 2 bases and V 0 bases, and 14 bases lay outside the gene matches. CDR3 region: CASSQDAPLGGTPTDTQYF. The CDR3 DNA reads TGCGCCAGCAGCCAAGATGCCCCGCTGGGGGGGACTCCCACAGATACGCAGTATTTT.

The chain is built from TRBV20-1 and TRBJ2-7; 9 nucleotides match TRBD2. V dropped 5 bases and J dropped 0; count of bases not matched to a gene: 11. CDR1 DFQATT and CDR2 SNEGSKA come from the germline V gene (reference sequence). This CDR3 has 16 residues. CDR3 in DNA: TGCAGTGCTGGGGGAGGACTAGCGCTTAGCTCCTACGAGCAGTACTTC. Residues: CSAGGGLALSSYEQYF.

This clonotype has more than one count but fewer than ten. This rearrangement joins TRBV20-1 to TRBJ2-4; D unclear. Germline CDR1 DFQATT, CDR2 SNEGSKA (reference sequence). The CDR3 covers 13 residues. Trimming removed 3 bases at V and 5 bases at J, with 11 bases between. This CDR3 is CSASPVWQNIQYF. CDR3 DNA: TGCAGTGCTAGCCCGGTTTGGCAAAACATTCAGTACTTC.